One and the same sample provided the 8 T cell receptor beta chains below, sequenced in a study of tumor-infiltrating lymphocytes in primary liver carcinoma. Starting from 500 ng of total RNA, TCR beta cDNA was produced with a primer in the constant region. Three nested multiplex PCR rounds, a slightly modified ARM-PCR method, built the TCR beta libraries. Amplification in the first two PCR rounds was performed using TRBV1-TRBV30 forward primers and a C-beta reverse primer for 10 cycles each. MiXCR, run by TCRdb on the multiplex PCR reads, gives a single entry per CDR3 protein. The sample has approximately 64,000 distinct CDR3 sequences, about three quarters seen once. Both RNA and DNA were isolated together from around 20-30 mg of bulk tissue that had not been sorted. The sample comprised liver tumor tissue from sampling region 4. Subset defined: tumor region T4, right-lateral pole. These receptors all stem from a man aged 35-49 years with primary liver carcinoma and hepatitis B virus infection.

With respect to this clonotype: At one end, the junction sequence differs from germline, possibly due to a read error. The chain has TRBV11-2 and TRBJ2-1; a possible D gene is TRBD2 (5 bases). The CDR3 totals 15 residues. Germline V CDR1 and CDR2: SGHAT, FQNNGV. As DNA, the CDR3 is TGTACCAGCAGCTCCTCTAGTGTTTCGGGAAATGAGCAGTTCTTC. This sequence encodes CTSSSSSVSGNEQFF.

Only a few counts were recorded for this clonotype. CDR3 nucleotide sequence: TGCAGCGTTGGACTAGCGGGAGGGATATACAATGAGCAGTTCTTC. This translates into CSVGLAGGIYNEQFF. The chain recombines TRBV29-1 with TRBJ2-1; 14 bases are shared with TRBD2. This CDR3 is built from 15 residues. The V gene's germline CDR1 is SQVTM and CDR2 ANQGSEA. Trimming at V came to 4 bases and at J to 4 bases, leaving 3 bases not matched to a gene.

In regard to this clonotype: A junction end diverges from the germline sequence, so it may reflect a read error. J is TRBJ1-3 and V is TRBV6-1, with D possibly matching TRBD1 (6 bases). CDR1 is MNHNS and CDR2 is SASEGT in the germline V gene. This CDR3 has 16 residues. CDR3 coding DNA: TGTGTCAGCATTATCCCGGGGAGGGGGAGGATAAACACCATATATTTT. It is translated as CVSIIPGRGRINTIYF.

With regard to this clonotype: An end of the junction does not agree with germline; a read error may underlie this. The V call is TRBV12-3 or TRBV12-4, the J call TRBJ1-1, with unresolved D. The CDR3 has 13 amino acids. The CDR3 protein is CVSIIMVNTEAFF. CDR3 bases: TGTGTCAGCATCATCATGGTGAACACTGAAGCTTTCTTT.

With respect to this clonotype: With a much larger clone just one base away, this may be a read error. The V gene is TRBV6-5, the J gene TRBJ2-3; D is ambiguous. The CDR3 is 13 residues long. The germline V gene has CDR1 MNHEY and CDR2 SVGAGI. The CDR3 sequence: CATSIQSTDTLYF. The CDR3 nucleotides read TGTGCCACCTCGATACAAAGTACAGATACGCTGTATTTT.

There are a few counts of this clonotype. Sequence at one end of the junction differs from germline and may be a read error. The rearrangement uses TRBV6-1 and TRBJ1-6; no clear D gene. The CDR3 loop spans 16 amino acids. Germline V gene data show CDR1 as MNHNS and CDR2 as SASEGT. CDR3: CASSKEALQAYSPLYF. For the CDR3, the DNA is TGTGCCAGCAGCAAGGAGGCGCTGCAGGCCTATTCACCCCTCTACTTC.

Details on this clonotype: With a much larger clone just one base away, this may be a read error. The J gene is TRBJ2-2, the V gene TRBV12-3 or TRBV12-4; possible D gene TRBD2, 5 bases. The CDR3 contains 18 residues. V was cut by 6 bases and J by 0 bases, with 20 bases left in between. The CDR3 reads CASSFPTGSLANTGELFF. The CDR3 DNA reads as TGTGCCAGCAGCTTCCCCACGGGGAGCTTAGCGAACACCGGGGAGCTGTTTTTT.

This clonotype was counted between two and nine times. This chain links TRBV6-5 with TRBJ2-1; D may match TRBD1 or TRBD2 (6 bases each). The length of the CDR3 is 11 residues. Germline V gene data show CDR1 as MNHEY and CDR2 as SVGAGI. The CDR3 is CSIGRGTSEFF. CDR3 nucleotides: TGTTCCATCGGGAGAGGGACAAGTGAGTTCTTC.